Below are 30 T cell receptor beta chains sequenced from a single sample in a study of identical twins. MiXCR was run by TCRdb on the 5' RACE reads, yielding one entry per CDR3 protein. Here the sample spans a few hundred thousand distinct CDR3 sequences, 15% being singletons. The data also belong to a second study, concerning yellow fever vaccine responses in identical twins.

Sequencing was performed on CD4+ T cells sorted from blood. These receptors originate from a woman aged 18-29 years in good health.

The chain is built from TRBV20-1 and TRBJ1-1; D remains unclear. Germline V gene sequence: CDR1 DFQATT, CDR2 SNEGSKA (reference sequence). V was trimmed by 2 bases and J by 2 bases, leaving 12 bases between them. This CDR3 has 14 amino acids. This CDR3 is CSARKQPSNTEAFF. The CDR3 region has the DNA TGCAGTGCTAGAAAACAGCCCAGCAACACTGAAGCTTTCTTT.

Only a few counts were recorded for this clonotype. The chain uses TRBV5-1 and TRBJ2-3, with TRBD2 matching over 8 bases. The V segment lost 0 bases and the J segment 6 bases; nucleotides outside the gene matches: 6. CDR3 length equals 15 residues. Per germline, CDR1 SGHRS and CDR2 YFSETQ. CDR3 amino acids: CASSLDGRGGDTQYF. The CDR3 bases are TGCGCCAGCAGCTTGGACGGGAGGGGGGGCGATACGCAGTATTTT.

CDR3 sequence (DNA): TGTGCCAGCAGAACTCGAGGCGAGCAGTACTTC. Protein sequence: CASRTRGEQYF. The chain carries TRBV6-5 and TRBJ2-7, with D unresolved. The CDR3 contains 11 residues. V shed 6 bases and J shed 6 bases, with 9 bases lying between them. Germline loops: CDR1 MNHEY, CDR2 SVGAGI.

The J gene is TRBJ2-3, the V gene TRBV27, with D possibly TRBD2 on 6 matching bases. The CDR3 has 18 amino acids. V lost 6 bases and J 0 bases, leaving 22 bases between the germline ends. CDR1 and CDR2 from the germline V gene are MNHEY and SMNVEV (reference sequence). CDR3 nucleotide sequence: TGTGCCAGCAGCCATCCGCCTGTTGGGGGGACTAGCACAGATACGCAGTATTTT. Translation: CASSHPPVGGTSTDTQYF.

Only a few counts were recorded for this clonotype. The chain combines TRBV7-8 with TRBJ2-1; D ambiguous. Germline CDR1 is SGHVS and CDR2 is FQNEAQ. Trimming cost V 5 bases and J 7 bases, with 15 bases left between them. This CDR3 has 14 residues. The CDR3 loop reads CASSVEEITNEQFF. Written as DNA, the CDR3 is TGTGCCAGCAGCGTCGAGGAGATTACTAATGAGCAGTTCTTC.

The rearrangement joins TRBV16 to TRBJ2-7, with TRBD1 as a possible D gene (6 bases). Germline assignment: CDR1 KGHSY and CDR2 FQNENV. V was pared by 3 bases and J by 4 bases, with 13 bases between. The CDR3 runs 14 residues. The CDR3 is CASSQMGARYEQYV. CDR3 coding DNA: TGTGCCAGCAGCCAGATGGGGGCACGTTACGAGCAGTACGTC.

The V and J genes are TRBV5-1 and TRBJ2-4; 10 bases fit TRBD1. The CDR3 is 19 residues long. Per the germline V gene, CDR1 is SGHRS and CDR2 is YFSETQ. J gave up 0 bases and V 5 bases, and 14 bases lay outside the gene matches. CDR3 sequence: CASSSGGQGLDIAKNIQYF. The CDR3 DNA is TGCGCCAGCAGTTCTGGGGGACAGGGGCTTGATATAGCCAAAAACATTCAGTACTTC.

The chain has TRBV20-1 and TRBJ2-7; D remains unclear. V was cut by 6 bases and J by 3 bases, with 15 bases left in between. From germline, CDR1 is DFQATT and CDR2 SNEGSKA (reference sequence). This CDR3 is 13 amino acids long. In DNA form, the CDR3 reads TGCAGTGCCGGTAACATCCGAAACTACGAGCAGTACGTC. The encoded protein is CSAGNIRNYEQYV.

The chain is built from TRBV24-1 and TRBJ2-7, with D perhaps TRBD1 or TRBD2 (5 bases each). V was trimmed by 6 bases and J by 1 base, leaving 27 bases between them. The CDR3 covers 19 residues. Germline lookup yields CDR1 KGHDR and CDR2 SFDVKD. CDR3 DNA sequence: TGTGCCACCAGTACAATGGTTGGGGGAGAGCCGTCTAAATCCTACGAGCAGTACTTC. Encoded protein: CATSTMVGGEPSKSYEQYF.

The V and J genes are TRBV11-2 and TRBJ2-2; D tentatively fits TRBD1 or TRBD2 (5 bases each). Germline CDR1 reads SGHAT; CDR2 reads FQNNGV. The CDR3 spans 15 residues. Trimming left V 3 bases short and J 5 bases short, with 13 bases between. The CDR3 nucleotides read TGTGCCAGCAGCTTCCGGGGCCTCGGGACCGGGGAGCTGTTTTTT. It specifies CASSFRGLGTGELFF.

This clonotype was detected only a few times. The chain couples TRBV7-9 to TRBJ2-3, with 11 bases fitting TRBD2. The V and J ends lost 5 bases and 2 bases, in that order; junction bases with no gene match: 9. Germline lookup yields CDR1 SEHNR and CDR2 FQNEAQ (reference sequence). CDR3 size: 17 residues. The CDR3 protein is CASSPSPTSGTTDTQYF. In nucleotides, the CDR3 is TGTGCCAGCAGCCCCTCCCCGACTAGCGGGACCACAGATACGCAGTATTTT.

About this clonotype: The junction does not match germline at one end; this may be a read error. The gene calls are TRBV3-1 and TRBJ2-3, with 7 positions matching TRBD2. From germline, CDR1 is LGHDT and CDR2 YNNKEL (reference sequence). The CDR3 extends over 16 amino acids. CDR3 amino acids: CASSQDWSGVTDTQYF. The CDR3 nucleotides are TGTGCCAGTAGCCAAGATTGGAGCGGGGTCACAGATACGCAGTATTTT.

This clonotype occurred many times. The V gene is TRBV29-1, the J gene TRBJ2-1, with 12 bases lining up with TRBD2. Looked up from germline, CDR1 is SQVTM and CDR2 is ANQGSEA. After removal of 3 bases from V and 15 bases from J, the junction contained 6 bases not matched to a gene. The CDR3 runs 12 residues. Here the CDR3 DNA reads TGCAGCGTTGAGACTAGCGGGAGTACTTCGTTCTTC. Its translation: CSVETSGSTSFF.

This clonotype was observed a few times. This rearrangement joins TRBV4-2 to TRBJ1-4; a possible D gene is TRBD1 (5 bases). Germline CDR1 LGHNA, CDR2 YNFKEQ. The CDR3 length is 15 residues. Trimming removed 4 bases at V and 5 bases at J, with 14 bases between. CDR3: CASSRAGTANEKLFF. The CDR3 nucleotides read TGTGCCAGCAGCCGAGCCGGGACCGCAAATGAAAAACTGTTTTTT.

The V call is TRBV20-1, the J call TRBJ2-7, with TRBD2 matching 7 bases. The CDR3 is 13 residues long. The ends lost 5 bases at V and 0 bases at J; junction bases unmatched: 4. Germline-derived CDR1 and CDR2 are DFQATT and SNEGSKA (reference sequence). CDR3 nucleotides: TGCAGTGCTGGTAGCGGGCCCTCCTACGAGCAGTACTTC. Its translation: CSAGSGPSYEQYF.

In regard to this clonotype: A read error may produce the germline difference seen at one junction end. The chain combines TRBV24-1 with TRBJ2-5; D not certain. This CDR3 is built from 12 residues. Germline assignment: CDR1 KGHDR and CDR2 SFDVKD. The CDR3 spells CATSDFQETQHF. For the CDR3, the DNA is TGTGCCACCAGTGACTTCCAAGAGACCCAGCACTTC.

The chain uses TRBV6-6 and TRBJ2-5, with D possibly matching TRBD2 (6 bases). The CDR3 has 13 amino acids. In germline, CDR1 is MNHNY, CDR2 SVGAGI (reference sequence). V was trimmed by 6 bases and J by 5 bases, leaving 13 bases between them. This CDR3 reads CASSRTSMETQYF. The CDR3 DNA sequence: TGTGCCAGCAGCCGAACTAGCATGGAGACCCAGTACTTC.

The rearrangement joins TRBV9 to TRBJ2-6; 7 positions match TRBD1. The CDR3 covers 18 residues. Germline V gene lookup returns CDR1 SGDLS and CDR2 YYNGEE. The V and J ends lost 2 bases and 1 base, in that order; junction bases with no gene match: 9. The CDR3 loop reads CASSVRDSAESGANVLTF. The DNA for the CDR3 is TGTGCCAGCAGCGTCCGGGACAGCGCTGAATCTGGGGCCAACGTCCTGACTTTC. The complete variable domain, with remaining parts taken from reference TRBV9 and TRBJ2-6, reads DSGVTQTPKHLITATGQRVTLRCSPRSGDLSVYWYQQSLDQGLQFLIQYYNGEERAKGNILERFSAQQFPDLHSELNLSSLELGDSALYFCASSVRDSAESGANVLTFGAGSRLTVL.

V usage is TRBV9 and J usage is TRBJ2-1; TRBD1 matches at 11 bases. Trimming cost V 0 bases and J 6 bases; bases outside gene matches: 5. The V gene's germline CDR1 is SGDLS and CDR2 YYNGEE. The CDR3 is made up of 16 amino acids. The DNA for the CDR3 is TGTGCCAGCAGCGTAGGGCTGGGACAGGGGGGCAATGAGCAGTTCTTC. This sequence encodes CASSVGLGQGGNEQFF.

This clonotype was found once. The CDR3 spells CSAIGGLATYEQYF. The CDR3 region has the DNA TGCAGTGCCATTGGGGGACTAGCAACCTACGAGCAGTACTTC. This rearrangement joins TRBV20-1 to TRBJ2-7; 9 nucleotides match TRBD2. The CDR3 runs 14 residues. CDR1 is DFQATT, CDR2 SNEGSKA, per germline (reference sequence). The ends lost 6 bases at V and 2 bases at J; junction bases unmatched: 8.

Regarding this clonotype: A much more abundant neighbour one base away suggests this may be a read error. The CDR3 DNA sequence: TGCGCCAGCAGCCGGACAGGGGAGAACACCGGGGAGCTGTTTTTT. Translation gives CASSRTGENTGELFF. This sequence joins TRBV5-1 and TRBJ2-2; 9 bases are a match to TRBD1. This CDR3 region has 15 residues. The germline gives CDR1 SGHRS, CDR2 YFSETQ. Germline trimming cut 4 bases from V and 1 base from J; bases unmatched to any gene: 2.

This clonotype has only a few counts. The chain combines TRBV12-3 or TRBV12-4 with TRBJ1-1, with TRBD1 matching over 8 bases. CDR3 length: 16 amino acids. The V segment lost 1 base and the J segment 11 bases; nucleotides outside the gene matches: 15. This CDR3 reads CASSLDRTGKGATAFF. The CDR3 nucleotides are TGTGCCAGCAGTTTAGATAGGACAGGGAAGGGGGCCACGGCTTTCTTT.

This rearrangement joins TRBV15 to TRBJ2-1, with 9 bases matching TRBD1. The CDR3 contains 15 residues. V was pared by 5 bases and J by 4 bases, with 6 bases of the junction left unmatched. In germline, CDR1 is LNHNV, CDR2 YYDKDF (reference sequence). The CDR3 coding sequence is TGTGCCACCAGCGACCGGGACAGGGAATACAATGAGCAGTTCTTC. Protein sequence: CATSDRDREYNEQFF.

This chain connects TRBV20-1 to TRBJ1-2; TRBD1 matches 9 bases. In germline, CDR1 is DFQATT, CDR2 SNEGSKA (reference sequence). The junction had 9 bases not matched to a gene; V was cut back by 3 bases and J by 4 bases. The CDR3 is made up of 15 amino acids. This chain's CDR3 is CSARPTGGEGYGYTF. The CDR3 nucleotides read TGCAGTGCTAGGCCAACAGGGGGCGAAGGCTATGGCTACACCTTC.

The CDR3 DNA reads as TGCAGTGCCCAAGCCGGGACAGCGAACACCGGGGAGCTGTTTTTT. It encodes CSAQAGTANTGELFF. The chain recombines TRBV20-1 with TRBJ2-2; 7 bases line up with TRBD1. CDR3 length: 15 residues. J lost 0 bases, V lost 6 bases, and 7 bases had no gene match. Germline V gene sequence: CDR1 DFQATT, CDR2 SNEGSKA (reference sequence).

Only a few counts were recorded for this clonotype. The chain joins TRBV24-1 to TRBJ2-5, with a tentative D call TRBD2 (5 bases). The CDR3 sequence is 14 residues long. Trimming removed 5 bases at V and 2 bases at J, with 11 bases between. Germline CDR1 reads KGHDR; CDR2 reads SFDVKD. The CDR3 is CATSAGNPQETQYF. The CDR3 region has the DNA TGTGCCACCAGTGCGGGGAACCCACAAGAGACCCAGTACTTC.

This clonotype was seen a handful of times. The chain is built from TRBV28 and TRBJ2-7; 7 bases agree with TRBD1. The J segment lost 5 bases and the V segment lost 6 bases, leaving 7 bases of the junction unmatched. The CDR3 has 13 amino acids. Per germline, CDR1 MDHEN and CDR2 SYDVKM. CDR3: CASRPTGVNEQYV. Here the CDR3 DNA reads TGTGCCAGCAGGCCCACAGGGGTTAACGAGCAGTACGTC.

This sequence joins TRBV10-3 and TRBJ2-1; D may be TRBD1 (5 bases). Germline CDR1 reads ENHRY; CDR2 reads SYGVKD. There are 15 residues in the CDR3. V was shortened by 0 bases and J by 4 bases, with 10 bases between the two germline ends. The CDR3 sequence is CAISESLGRYNEQFF. The CDR3 DNA sequence: TGTGCCATCAGTGAGTCGTTGGGGCGGTACAATGAGCAGTTCTTC.

This clonotype has just a few counts. The chain uses TRBV20-1 and TRBJ2-7; 7 bases are a match to TRBD2. The V and J ends lost 0 bases and 4 bases, in that order; junction bases with no gene match: 6. The CDR3 loop spans 14 amino acids. Germline loops: CDR1 DFQATT, CDR2 SNEGSKA (reference sequence). CDR3 in DNA: TGCAGTGCTAGAGACTCAGCGGGGCCTTACGAGCAGTACTTC. Translation: CSARDSAGPYEQYF.

This clonotype was observed a few times. This chain uses TRBV2 with TRBJ2-1; D ambiguous. CDR1 SNHLY and CDR2 FYNNEI come from the germline V gene. V lost 5 bases to trimming and J lost 10 bases, with 12 bases between them. The CDR3 contains 12 residues. The CDR3 loop is CASSRPSLEQFF. CDR3 bases: TGTGCCAGCAGTAGACCCTCGCTCGAGCAGTTCTTC.